The clone carrying this T cell receptor (beta chain) was picked up a small number of times. The CDR3 totals 16 residues. Germline V lookup: CDR1 SGHDT, CDR2 YYEEEE. The V and J ends lost 0 bases and 2 bases respectively, with 12 bases between them. The PCR used 60 Vbeta and 13 Jbeta primers. Generated by immunoSEQ multiplex PCR, the TCRdb table keeps only in-frame clones and is missing some. Among approximately 150,000 clones, over 70% were seen once, and the ten largest hold approximately 15%. This sample is part of a study of cytomegalovirus exposure and HLA in healthy donors. This TCR was recovered from a middle-aged woman in good health and CMV-seronegative. V gene TRBV5-6 combines with J gene TRBJ1-5, with D perhaps matching TRBD1 (6 bases). The material sequenced was PBMCs. Written as DNA, the CDR3 is TGTGCCAGCAGCTTGGATGGGGGCGCCGGCAATCAGCCCCAGCATTTT. Translated, it gives CASSLDGGAGNQPQHF.